This entry lists 20 T cell receptor beta chains sequenced from one sample in a study of blood T cell repertoires in COVID-19. This table comes from immunoSEQ multiplex PCR, and its TCRdb copy is limited to in-frame clones, with some not included. The sample includes 200,000 to 300,000 clones, more than 75% of them seen just once. Sequencing input: peripheral blood. The origin of the receptors is a woman aged 35 to 49 who had recovered from COVID-19.

This clone was seen just once. V usage is TRBV3-1 (or the pseudogene TRBV3-2) and J usage is TRBJ2-1, with TRBD2 matching 9 bases. There are 19 residues in the CDR3. V lost 0 bases, J lost 5 bases, and 14 bases stayed unmatched. Germline loops: CDR1 LGHDT, CDR2 YNNKEL (reference sequence). The CDR3 region is CASSQDKGASGMVDNEQFF. CDR3 sequence (DNA): TGTGCCAGCAGCCAAGATAAGGGGGCTAGCGGGATGGTAGACAATGAGCAGTTCTTC.

The chain links TRBV19 to TRBJ2-5; 9 positions agree with TRBD2. V gave up 3 bases and J gave up 5 bases; unmatched junction bases: 10. Germline CDR1 reads LNHDA; CDR2 reads SQIVND (reference sequence). The CDR3 is 16 residues long. The CDR3 DNA sequence: TGTGCCAGTAGTATGAGCGGGGGGCGAGCAGGGGAGACCCAGTACTTC. Translating gives CASSMSGGRAGETQYF.

The chain recombines TRBV19 with TRBJ2-3; possibly TRBD2 for D (8 bases). There are 14 residues in the CDR3. Trimming cost V 6 bases and J 6 bases, with 16 bases left between them. CDR1 is LNHDA, CDR2 SQIVND, per germline (reference sequence). This CDR3 reads CASSRGASGDTQYF. CDR3 nucleotide sequence: TGTGCCAGTAGCAGGGGGGCTAGCGGGGATACGCAGTATTTT. The variable domain in full, with the rest retrieved from reference TRBV19 and TRBJ2-3, is DGGITQSPKYLFRKEGQNVTLSCEQNLNHDAMYWYRQDPGQGLRLIYYSQIVNDFQKGDIAEGYSVSREKKESFPLTVTSAQKNPTAFYLCASSRGASGDTQYFGPGTRLTVL.

The V gene is TRBV30, the J gene TRBJ1-5, with TRBD1 matching 9 bases. Per germline, CDR1 GTSNPN and CDR2 SVGIG (reference sequence). This CDR3 spans 14 amino acids. J lost 5 bases, V lost 4 bases, and 6 bases had no gene match. CDR3 DNA: TGTGCCTGGACCAGGGACAGGGCGGATCAGCCCCAGCATTTT. Translation: CAWTRDRADQPQHF.

The chain is built from TRBV19 and TRBJ2-2, with D unclear. The germline V gene encodes CDR1 LNHDA and CDR2 SQIVND (reference sequence). Trimming removed 1 base at V and 8 bases at J, with 8 bases between. The CDR3 has 13 residues. The CDR3 region is CASSIGLRGELFF. CDR3 sequence (DNA): TGTGCCAGTAGTATAGGCCTCCGGGGGGAGCTGTTTTTT.

The chain employs TRBV7-6 and TRBJ2-7; 10 nucleotides align to TRBD2. The CDR3 spans 13 residues. Germline CDR1 is SGHVS and CDR2 is FNYEAQ. V gave up 11 bases and J gave up 2 bases; unmatched junction bases: 6. The CDR3 is CAASGRETYEQYF. The DNA of the CDR3 is TGTGCCGCGAGCGGGAGGGAAACCTACGAGCAGTACTTC.

This chain links TRBV5-1 with TRBJ1-6; no definite D call. Trimming cost V 2 bases and J 5 bases, with 8 bases left between them. The germline V gene has CDR1 SGHRS and CDR2 YFSETQ. The CDR3 contains 14 residues. CDR3 region: CASSFAGDNSPLHF. The CDR3 DNA reads as TGCGCCAGCAGCTTCGCGGGCGATAATTCACCCCTCCACTTT.

V and J are TRBV6-2 or TRBV6-3 and TRBJ2-1; TRBD2 matches 8 bases. V lost 7 bases to trimming and J lost 8 bases; unmatched junction nucleotides: 13. CDR1 MNHEY and CDR2 SVGEGT come from the germline V gene. The CDR3 loop spans 15 amino acids. CDR3 coding DNA: TGTGCCAGCACCCCTAGGGCCCCGGGGGGGTATGAGCAGTTCTTC. It yields the protein CASTPRAPGGYEQFF.

The V and J genes are TRBV9 and TRBJ2-1, with TRBD2 matching 9 bases. The CDR3 has 17 amino acids. J was trimmed by 5 bases and V by 0 bases; bases with no gene match: 9. In germline, CDR1 is SGDLS, CDR2 YYNGEE. The CDR3 DNA reads as TGTGCCAGCAGCGTAGGCCCCCGGCTAGCGGGGCACAATGAGCAGTTCTTC. It is translated as CASSVGPRLAGHNEQFF.

The chain joins TRBV7-9 to TRBJ2-1; 7 nucleotides line up with TRBD2. Looked up from germline, CDR1 is SEHNR and CDR2 is FQNEAQ (reference sequence). The CDR3 contains 15 residues. V shed 5 bases, J shed 0 bases, and the junction held 4 bases outside the gene matches. The CDR3 coding sequence is TGTGCCAGCAGCCCGGGACTACCCTCCTACAATGAGCAGTTCTTC. Protein product: CASSPGLPSYNEQFF.

This chain uses TRBV7-2 with TRBJ2-1; D is uncertain. Looked up from germline, CDR1 is SGHTA and CDR2 is FQGNSA. The CDR3 is 13 residues long. Between the trimmed V and J ends, which lost 0 bases and 6 bases, there was a span of 6 bases. The CDR3 nucleotides are TGTGCCAGCAGCTTAGCGTCGGGCAATGAGCAGTTCTTC. As protein: CASSLASGNEQFF.

This clone was counted a single time. The rearrangement uses TRBV6-5 and TRBJ2-7, with D possibly being TRBD1 (5 bases). Between the trimmed V and J ends, which lost 2 bases and 7 bases, there was a span of 12 bases. The V gene's germline CDR1 is MNHEY and CDR2 SVGAGI. The CDR3 contains 13 residues. DNA for the CDR3: TGTGCCAGCAGTTACCCAGGGCCCTCGGAGCAGTACTTC. Protein sequence: CASSYPGPSEQYF.

The CDR3 coding sequence is TGTGCCAGCAGCCAATTGGGGGCGAACACTGAAGCTTTCTTT. It codes for CASSQLGANTEAFF. V and J are TRBV3-1 (or the pseudogene TRBV3-2) and TRBJ1-1, with D possibly being TRBD1 (6 bases). From germline, CDR1 is LGHDT and CDR2 YNNKEL (reference sequence). The CDR3 totals 14 residues. V shed 2 bases and J shed 1 base, with 8 bases lying between them.

The V gene is TRBV19, the J gene TRBJ1-2, with D perhaps matching TRBD1 (5 bases). Germline CDR1 LNHDA, CDR2 SQIVND (reference sequence). Trimming removed 5 bases at V and 6 bases at J, with 22 bases between. This CDR3 has 16 residues. CDR3 loop: CASSWFQGPPRNGYTF. The CDR3 DNA is TGTGCCAGTAGTTGGTTCCAGGGTCCCCCTCGGAATGGCTACACCTTC.

The rearrangement uses TRBV6-6 and TRBJ2-4, with D possibly matching TRBD1 (6 bases). The CDR3 has 16 amino acids. Germline V gives CDR1 MNHNY, CDR2 SVGAGI (reference sequence). Trimming took 4 bases from V and 0 from J, leaving 13 bases between them. The CDR3 sequence: CASSSLGGLAKNIQYF. DNA for the CDR3: TGTGCCAGCAGTTCCCTTGGGGGCCTAGCCAAAAACATTCAGTACTTC.

V gene TRBV4-3 combines with J gene TRBJ2-1; possibly TRBD2 for D (5 bases). Germline V gene sequence: CDR1 LGHNA, CDR2 YSLEER. Trimming left V 0 bases short and J 10 bases short, with 13 bases between. The CDR3 has 14 residues. This CDR3 is CASSQDGGRGEQFF. The CDR3 DNA is TGCGCCAGCAGCCAAGACGGCGGCCGCGGGGAGCAGTTCTTC.

The chain links TRBV7-9 to TRBJ2-7, with 10 bases that match TRBD1. The CDR3 runs 15 residues. Trimming cost V 0 bases and J 5 bases; bases outside gene matches: 4. CDR1 and CDR2 from the germline V gene are SEHNR and FQNEAQ (reference sequence). The CDR3 bases are TGTGCCAGCAGCTTAGCGTGGGGACAGGGGAACGAGCAGTACTTC. It yields the protein CASSLAWGQGNEQYF. The variable domain in full, completed from reference TRBV7-9 and TRBJ2-7, reads DTGVSQNPRHKITKRGQNVTFRCDPISEHNRLYWYRQTLGQGPEFLTYFQNEAQLEKSRLLSDRFSAERPKGSFSTLEIQRTEQGDSAMYLCASSLAWGQGNEQYFGPGTRLTVT.

The J gene is TRBJ2-1, the V gene TRBV9; 9 bases fit TRBD1. Germline assignment: CDR1 SGDLS and CDR2 YYNGEE. V lost 4 bases to trimming and J lost 6 bases; unmatched junction nucleotides: 14. The CDR3 totals 17 residues. The CDR3 DNA reads as TGTGCCAGCAGCCGGACAGGGGTCAGGGTGGTCCCCAATGAGCAGTTCTTC. Translation gives CASSRTGVRVVPNEQFF.

The genes are TRBV6-4 and TRBJ2-2; 8 nucleotides align to TRBD1. The V gene end was trimmed by 8 bases and the J gene end by 4 bases; junction bases not matched to a gene: 9. Germline V gene data show CDR1 as MRHNA and CDR2 as SNTAGT. There are 15 residues in the CDR3. CDR3 loop: CASRPQGGSTGELFF. Written as DNA, the CDR3 is TGTGCCAGCCGCCCACAGGGGGGAAGCACCGGGGAGCTGTTTTTT.

This chain uses TRBV29-1 with TRBJ1-3; 7 nucleotides line up with TRBD1. The germline V gene has CDR1 SQVTM and CDR2 ANQGSEA. The CDR3 runs 14 residues. V lost 7 bases, J lost 0 bases, and 6 bases stayed unmatched. CDR3 residues: CSGTGATSGNTIYF. The DNA of the CDR3 is TGCAGCGGCACAGGGGCTACCTCTGGAAACACCATATATTTT.